A selection of T cell receptor beta chains follows, all from one sample in a study of cytomegalovirus exposure and HLA in healthy donors. Assay used: immunoSEQ multiplex PCR; TCRdb lists only in-frame clones, some missing. The sample consists of some 170,000 clones, 80% of them appearing once. Source material: PBMCs. These receptors all come from a woman in her forties or fifties in good health and CMV-seronegative. The CDR3 runs from the conserved cysteine through the conserved F or W. D genes are given only for firm matches. Clone size is not always given. Where it is, it says once, few, many or a class for expanded clones.

abundance	len	v_gene	d_gene	j_gene	CDR3nt	CDR3aa
NA	18	TRBV4-3	NA	TRBJ1-2	TGCGCCAGCAGCCGAAGGAGCCCCGACGGAAACCCTTACTATGGCTACACCTTC	CASSRRSPDGNPYYGYTF
NA	12	TRBV27	TRBD1	TRBJ1-2	TGTGCCAGCAGTTTCCAGGGACAGGGTATCACCTTC	CASSFQGQGITF
NA	16	TRBV2	NA	TRBJ1-1	TGTGCCAGCAGTGAAAATGGGCCACGGTTGAACACTGAAGCTTTCTTT	CASSENGPRLNTEAFF
NA	16	TRBV10-3	NA	TRBJ1-2	TGTGCCATCTGGGACTACTCGAGGCAGGGAAACTATGGCTACACCTTC	CAIWDYSRQGNYGYTF
NA	14	TRBV7-2	NA	TRBJ2-3	TGTGCCAGCAGCTTAGGGCCCCCGCCGGGGACGCAGTATTTT	CASSLGPPPGTQYF
NA	14	TRBV2	TRBD1	TRBJ1-4	TGTGCCAGCACCCTACAGGGGGAGTATGAAAAACTGTTTTTT	CASTLQGEYEKLFF
NA	17	TRBV28	TRBD2	TRBJ2-5	TGTGCCAGCAGCCCGCAGACTAGCGGGAGCGGTTTCGAGACCCAGTACTTC	CASSPQTSGSGFETQYF
NA	13	TRBV6-6	NA	TRBJ2-2	TGTGCCAGCAGTCCGGGGGTCCCCGGGGAGCTGTTTTTT	CASSPGVPGELFF
NA	12	TRBV6-5	NA	TRBJ1-1	TGTGCCAGCAGCCGGTGGAACACTGAAGCTTTCTTT	CASSRWNTEAFF
NA	14	TRBV6-1	TRBD1	TRBJ2-7	TGTGCCAGCATGGGGACAGCGAGCTCCTACGAGCAGTACTTC	CASMGTASSYEQYF
NA	14	TRBV5-1	NA	TRBJ1-1	TGCGCCAGCAGCGTGCTAAGAGGGGGCACTGAAGCTTTCTTT	CASSVLRGGTEAFF
medium-sized	15	TRBV11-3	NA	TRBJ2-1	TGTGCCAGCAGCAACCAAGGGGGGGAATACAATGAGCAGTTCTTC	CASSNQGGEYNEQFF
NA	15	TRBV7-2	TRBD2	TRBJ2-3	TGTGCCAGCAGCCCCGGACTAGCGGGGATCCATACGCAGTATTTT	CASSPGLAGIHTQYF
NA	14	TRBV9	TRBD1	TRBJ1-2	TGTGCCAGCAGCGTGGGGACAGGTAACTATGGCTACACCTTC	CASSVGTGNYGYTF
NA	14	TRBV27	NA	TRBJ1-4	TGTGCCAGCAGTCCCTGGAGCCAGAATGAAAAACTGTTTTTT	CASSPWSQNEKLFF
NA	19	TRBV28	TRBD2	TRBJ2-3	TGTGCCAGCAGTTTTTTAAGCGGGAGGGCCTTCGAGTACACAGATACGCAGTATTTT	CASSFLSGRAFEYTDTQYF
NA	14	TRBV14	NA	TRBJ2-2	TGTGCCAGCCAAGGGGCGACGAACACCGGGGAGCTGTTTTTT	CASQGATNTGELFF
few	13	TRBV7-9	NA	TRBJ1-1	TGTGCCAGCAGCCAGTGGTTAATGACTGAAGCTTTCTTT	CASSQWLMTEAFF
NA	15	TRBV5-4	TRBD1	TRBJ2-1	TGTGCCAGCAGCTTGCCGGCAGGGGGCGCGGGTGAGCAGTTCTTC	CASSLPAGGAGEQFF
few	12	TRBV9	NA	TRBJ2-5	TGTGCCAGCGGAGGTATGGGAGAGACCCAGTACTTC	CASGGMGETQYF
NA	15	TRBV11-3	NA	TRBJ2-3	TGTGCCAGCAGCTCGGGACTTACTCAGACAGATACGCAGTATTTT	CASSSGLTQTDTQYF
NA	18	TRBV27	NA	TRBJ1-3	TGTGCCAGCAGTTTGGAGGGACCACTTACTTCCTCTGGAAACACCATATATTTT	CASSLEGPLTSSGNTIYF
NA	14	TRBV27	TRBD1	TRBJ1-4	TGTGCCAGCAGTTTAGCAGGGGGCCGGGAAAAACTGTTTTTT	CASSLAGGREKLFF
NA	12	TRBV5-5	NA	TRBJ1-3	TGTGCCAGCAGCTTACAGGGTGACACCATATATTTT	CASSLQGDTIYF
few	15	TRBV4-2	NA	TRBJ1-1	TGTGCCAGCAGCAAAATACAAAGGGGGTGGCCTGAAGCTTTCTTT	CASSKIQRGWPEAFF
NA	15	TRBV2	TRBD1	TRBJ1-4	TGTGCCAGCAGTGAGGAGGACAGGACCTATGAAAAACTGTTTTTT	CASSEEDRTYEKLFF
NA	13	TRBV5-6	NA	TRBJ1-2	TGTGCCAGCAGCTTGGGTGCGGGGATGGGCTACACCTTC	CASSLGAGMGYTF
NA	15	TRBV5-4	NA	TRBJ2-3	TGTGCCAGCAGCTTGAGCGCCAGGGACACAGATACGCAGTATTTT	CASSLSARDTDTQYF
once	14	TRBV7-8	TRBD1	TRBJ1-2	TGTGCCAGCACCGCGGACAGGGGAGTTCATGGCTACACCTTC	CASTADRGVHGYTF
NA	14	TRBV7-3	NA	TRBJ1-1	TGTGCCAGCAGCTCCTTGACAGTGAACACTGAAGCTTTCTTT	CASSSLTVNTEAFF
NA	16	TRBV19	TRBD1	TRBJ1-1	TGTGCCAGTAGTATCTGGACAGGGTCCATGAACACTGAAGCTTTCTTT	CASSIWTGSMNTEAFF
NA	15	TRBV7-2	NA	TRBJ1-4	TGTGCCAGCAGCTTATGGGGGGGCGGTGATGAAAAACTGTTTTTT	CASSLWGGGDEKLFF
NA	13	TRBV6-1	NA	TRBJ1-2	TGTGCCAGCAGTCACCGGACAAATCGGGGCTACACCTTC	CASSHRTNRGYTF
NA	13	TRBV5-1	NA	TRBJ2-7	TGCGCCAGCAGCTTGGTGACAGCGTACGAGCAGTACTTC	CASSLVTAYEQYF
NA	14	TRBV5-1	NA	TRBJ2-7	TGCGCCAGCAGCTTGGTGGGGGACTCCTACGAGCAGTACTTC	CASSLVGDSYEQYF
once	14	TRBV7-2	TRBD1	TRBJ1-2	TGTGCCAGCAGCTTAAGGGGGCGCTACTATGGCTACACCTTC	CASSLRGRYYGYTF
once	16	TRBV7-2	TRBD2	TRBJ2-5	TGTGCCAGCAGCAGAAGCCCTAGCGGGAGGTCGGAGACCCAGTACTTC	CASSRSPSGRSETQYF
NA	11	TRBV2	NA	TRBJ2-1	TGTGCCAGCAGTACTACACCCACGGAGTTCTTC	CASSTTPTEFF
NA	13	TRBV9	NA	TRBJ1-1	TGTGCCAGCAGCACCGACACCCATCGTATTGCTTTCTTT	CASSTDTHRIAFF
NA	15	TRBV7-6	TRBD1	TRBJ2-2	TGTGCCAGCACTGGGACAGGGGGTAATCCCGGGGAGCTGTTTTTT	CASTGTGGNPGELFF
NA	15	TRBV7-9	TRBD2	TRBJ2-3	TGTGCCAGCAGCCTCGGGACTAGCGACACAGATACGCAGTATTTT	CASSLGTSDTDTQYF
NA	20	TRBV28	TRBD2	TRBJ2-1	TGTGCCAGCAGTTTACCTACCCGCCCCGGACTAGCGGGAGTAAGGAATGAGCAGTTCTTC	CASSLPTRPGLAGVRNEQFF
NA	13	TRBV13	NA	TRBJ2-5	TGTGCCAGCAGCTTAGCGCCGAGAGAGACCCAGTACTTC	CASSLAPRETQYF
few	15	TRBV9	TRBD1	TRBJ1-2	TGTGCCAGCAGCGTAGTCGGACAGGGGAACTATGGCTACACCTTC	CASSVVGQGNYGYTF
NA	14	TRBV7-9	NA	TRBJ2-5	TGTGCCAGCAGCTTAAGAGGGGGTTCAGAGACCCAGTACTTC	CASSLRGGSETQYF
NA	17	TRBV7-3	TRBD2	TRBJ2-1	TGTGCCAGCAGCTTAACGGGGGGGACTAGCGGGATGGTTGAGCAGTTCTTC	CASSLTGGTSGMVEQFF
NA	15	TRBV7-6	TRBD1	TRBJ2-5	TGTGCCAGCAGCTTAGTAAAGACAGGGGGCGAGACCCAGTACTTC	CASSLVKTGGETQYF
once	14	TRBV7-2	TRBD1	TRBJ1-1	TGTGCCAGCAGACAGGGGTCTATGAACACTGAAGCTTTCTTT	CASRQGSMNTEAFF